This TCR beta chain originates from a study of identical twins (dated by TCRdb to 2015 to 2016). For context, the study as a whole: To test whether fetal clonotypes persist, this study deep-sequenced TCR alpha and beta repertoires from monozygotic twins, from unrelated adults of various ages, and from cord blood. To rule out contamination, the twin experiments were replicated at different times with different library preparation protocols.

Library prep was done by 5' RACE. Data came from an Illumina HiSeq 2000. A universal primer binding site was added through template switching, and the final cDNA carried a unique molecular identifier so that TCR cDNA molecules could be counted accurately. Specific primers in the conserved constant-segment region were used to synthesize first-strand cDNA for TCR alpha and beta chains. Each cDNA library was double barcoded, with a SMART-Mk sample barcode plus Illumina barcodes, to control for contamination. TruSeq adapter sequences, together with Illumina sample barcodes, were added in two successive PCR steps. The TCR alpha and beta cDNA libraries were sequenced on the Illumina HiSeq platform using custom primers. The source study handled its data this way. MiGEC processed the raw reads to extract unique molecular identifiers, while MiXCR was used to determine the CDR3 positions. For each individual, recombination models were inferred using an EM algorithm with the repgenHMM and IGoR tools. Shared clonotypes were analyzed with the tcR package in R, and sharing was normalized by the product of cloneset sizes. To study raw recombination free of thymic and clonal selection effects, out-of-frame nonproductive sequences were analyzed. TCRdb redid the processing of the public reads, applying fastp at Q25 and MiXCR, and retained in-frame beta chains. Rows matching on CDR3 protein sequence are summarized as one entry with the most common DNA and genes. TCRdb, not the original authors, processed these V and J calls. This sample gives about 220,000 distinct CDR3 sequences in total; less than 8% of them show up just once. The ten largest account for about 2% of the sample.

Only healthy Caucasian donors were included. Three pairs of female monozygotic twins, all aged roughly 18 to 29 years, were included in the twin cohort. Miltenyi CD45RO+ enrichment and human naive T-cell isolation kits were used to isolate memory (CD45RO+) and naive T cells from PBMC. There are many counts of this clonotype. What this receptor recognizes is not known. The input lacks base qualities; no much larger clone sits a single base away. The paper's findings and limits, for the study overall: Fewer insertions were carried by abundant cord blood beta clonotypes, a similar but weaker trend appeared in young adult naive repertoires, and no such trend appeared in memory repertoires. Invariant T cells such as MAIT and iNKT could partly confound zero-insertion analyses, though diverse VJ usage argued against this for most clonotypes. In monozygotic twins, out-of-frame TCR alpha sharing was systematically underestimated by recombination models, although the models agreed with sharing between unrelated individuals. Compared with coincidental sharing between unrelated individuals, out-of-frame TCR alpha sequences shared between twins had an excess of sequences with low generation probability. A weaker excess of twin sharing was found in beta out-of-frame sequences because the signal-to-noise ratio was lowered by fewer shared sequences. Because the same donors could not be followed over many years, conclusions were based on cross-sectional statistical analysis.

V gives up 5 bases and J gives up 5 bases, and the segment between their germline ends measures 11 bases. The germline V gene specifies SGHRS as CDR1 and YFSETQ as CDR2. The CDR3 numbers 13 residues from cysteine through phenylalanine. Only the CDR3 DNA is retained, 39 bases long and in frame from the first base. In addition, the sample was reused for a study of yellow fever vaccine responses in identical twins. As the second publication notes: According to the authors, in identical twins the way T cells responded to vaccination appeared partly convergent and partly personalized. In the study, vaccine-responding T cell clones were precisely tracked in identical twins.

The sequence joins TRBV5-1 to TRBJ2-1, with TRBD1 as a weak D call on 5 bases. This TCR was recovered from a woman aged 18 to 35 in good health. The sequenced material came from memory (CD45RO+) T cells sorted from blood. Read against the paper, the sample's cell subset or site label means: CD45RO+ enriched T cells. The nucleotide sequence reads TGCGCCAGCAGTGTCAGGGTCGACAATGAGCAGTTCTTC. Its coded protein is CASSVRVDNEQFF.